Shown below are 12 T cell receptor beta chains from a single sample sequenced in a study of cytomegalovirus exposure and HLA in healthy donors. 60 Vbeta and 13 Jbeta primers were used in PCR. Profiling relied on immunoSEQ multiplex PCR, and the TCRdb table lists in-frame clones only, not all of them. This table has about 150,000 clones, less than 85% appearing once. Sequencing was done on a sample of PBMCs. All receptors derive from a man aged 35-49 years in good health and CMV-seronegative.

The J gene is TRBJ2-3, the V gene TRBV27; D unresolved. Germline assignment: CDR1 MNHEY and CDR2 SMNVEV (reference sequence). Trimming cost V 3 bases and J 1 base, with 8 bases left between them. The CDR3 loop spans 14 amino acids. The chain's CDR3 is CASSFLGRTDTQYF. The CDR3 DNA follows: TGTGCCAGCAGTTTTTTGGGCCGCACAGATACGCAGTATTTT.

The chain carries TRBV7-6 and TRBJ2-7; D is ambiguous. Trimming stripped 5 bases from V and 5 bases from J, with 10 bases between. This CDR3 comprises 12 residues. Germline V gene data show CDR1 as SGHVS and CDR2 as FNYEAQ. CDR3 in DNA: TGTGCCAGCAGCCATAGTCGCAACGAGCAGTACTTC. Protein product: CASSHSRNEQYF. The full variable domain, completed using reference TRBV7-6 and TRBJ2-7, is GAGVSQSPRYKVTKRGQDVALRCDPISGHVSLYWYRQALGQGPEFLTYFNYEAQQDKSGLPNDRFSAERPEGSISTLTIQRTEQRDSAMYRCASSHSRNEQYFGPGTRLTVT.

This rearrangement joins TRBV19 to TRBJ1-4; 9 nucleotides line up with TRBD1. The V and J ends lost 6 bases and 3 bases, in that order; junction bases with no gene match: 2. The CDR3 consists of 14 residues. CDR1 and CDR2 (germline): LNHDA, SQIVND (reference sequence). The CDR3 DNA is TGTGCCAGTAGGACAGGGGGACCTAATGAAAAACTGTTTTTT. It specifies CASRTGGPNEKLFF.

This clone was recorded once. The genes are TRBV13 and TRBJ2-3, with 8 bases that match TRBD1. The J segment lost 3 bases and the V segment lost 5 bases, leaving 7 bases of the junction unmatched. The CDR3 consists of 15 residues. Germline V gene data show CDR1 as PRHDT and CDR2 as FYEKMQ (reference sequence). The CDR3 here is CASSPGQGGTDTQYF. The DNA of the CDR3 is TGTGCCAGCAGCCCCGGACAGGGTGGGACAGATACGCAGTATTTT. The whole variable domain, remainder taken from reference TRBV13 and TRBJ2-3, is AAGVIQSPRHLIKEKRETATLKCYPIPRHDTVYWYQQGPGQDPQFLISFYEKMQSDKGSIPDRFSAQQFSDYHSELNMSSLELGDSALYFCASSPGQGGTDTQYFGPGTRLTVL.

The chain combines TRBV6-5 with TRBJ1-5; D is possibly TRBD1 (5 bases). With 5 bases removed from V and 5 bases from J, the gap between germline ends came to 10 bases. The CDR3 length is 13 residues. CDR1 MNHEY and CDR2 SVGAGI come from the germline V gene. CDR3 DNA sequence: TGTGCCAGCAGTGCCACGGGGGATCAGCCCCAGCATTTT. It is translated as CASSATGDQPQHF.

Written as DNA, the CDR3 is TGTGCCAGCAGCGGCGGGATCACGAACACTGAAGCTTTCTTT. Translation gives CASSGGITNTEAFF. This sequence joins TRBV7-9 and TRBJ1-1; the D is unclear. Trimming removed 5 bases at V and 1 base at J, with 11 bases between. Germline CDR1 and CDR2: SEHNR and FQNEAQ (reference sequence). The CDR3 sequence is 14 residues long. The whole variable domain, filled in from reference TRBV7-9 and TRBJ1-1, reads DTGVSQNPRHKITKRGQNVTFRCDPISEHNRLYWYRQTLGQGPEFLTYFQNEAQLEKSRLLSDRFSAERPKGSFSTLEIQRTEQGDSAMYLCASSGGITNTEAFFGQGTRLTVV.

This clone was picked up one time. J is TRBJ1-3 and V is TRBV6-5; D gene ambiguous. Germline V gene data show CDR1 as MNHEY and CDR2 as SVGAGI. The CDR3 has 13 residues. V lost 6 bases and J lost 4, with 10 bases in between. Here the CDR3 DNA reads TGTGCCAGCAGGAGGGTGGAAGGAAACACCATATATTTT. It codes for CASRRVEGNTIYF.

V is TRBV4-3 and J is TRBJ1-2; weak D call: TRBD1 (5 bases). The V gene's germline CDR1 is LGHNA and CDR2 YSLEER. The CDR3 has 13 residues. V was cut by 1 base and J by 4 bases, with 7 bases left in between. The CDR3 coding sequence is TGCGCCAGCAGCCAAGTCGACAGCTATGGCTACACCTTC. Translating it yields CASSQVDSYGYTF.

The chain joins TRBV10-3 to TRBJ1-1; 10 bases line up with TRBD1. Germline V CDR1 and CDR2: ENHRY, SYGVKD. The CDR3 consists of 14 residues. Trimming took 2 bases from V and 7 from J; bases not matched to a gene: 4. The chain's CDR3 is CAISEGTGVGEAFF. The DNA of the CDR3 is TGTGCCATCAGTGAGGGGACAGGGGTGGGTGAAGCTTTCTTT.

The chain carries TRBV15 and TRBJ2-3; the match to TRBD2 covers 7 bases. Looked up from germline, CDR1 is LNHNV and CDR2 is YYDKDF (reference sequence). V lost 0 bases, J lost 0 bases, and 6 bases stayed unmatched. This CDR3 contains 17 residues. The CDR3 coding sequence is TGTGCCACCAGCAGAGATCTGGGACTACCTAGCACAGATACGCAGTATTTT. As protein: CATSRDLGLPSTDTQYF.

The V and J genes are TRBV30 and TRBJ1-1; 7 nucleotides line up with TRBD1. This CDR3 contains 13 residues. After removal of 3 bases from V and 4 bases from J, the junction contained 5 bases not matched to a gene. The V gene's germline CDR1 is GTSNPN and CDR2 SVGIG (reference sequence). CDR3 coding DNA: TGTGCCTGGAGCACAGGGGAAGGCACTGAAGCTTTCTTT. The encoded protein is CAWSTGEGTEAFF.

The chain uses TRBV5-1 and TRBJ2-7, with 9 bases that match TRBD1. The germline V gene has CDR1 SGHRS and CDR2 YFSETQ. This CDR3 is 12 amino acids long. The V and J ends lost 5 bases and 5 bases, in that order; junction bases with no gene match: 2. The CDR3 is CASRDRGHEQYF. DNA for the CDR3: TGCGCCAGCAGGGACAGGGGCCACGAGCAGTACTTC.